The 28 T cell receptor beta chains given below trace back to one sample, sequenced in a study of CD8 T cells in Susac syndrome. After extraction with the RNeasy kit, about 0.45 to 1 ug of the RNA was reverse transcribed using random hexamers. TCRdb passed the immunoSEQ multiplex PCR reads through MiXCR, listing each CDR3 protein once. The sample yields hundreds of thousands of distinct CDR3 sequences, 90% to 97% seen once. The material sequenced was CD4+ T cells from PBMCs. The receptors stem from a human donor with Susac syndrome.

The chain links TRBV3-1 to TRBJ1-1; D gene ambiguous. The CDR3 length is 14 residues. The V and J ends lost 1 base and 0 bases respectively, with 6 bases between them. Germline loops: CDR1 LGHDT, CDR2 YNNKEL (reference sequence). The CDR3 sequence: CASSQVEVNTEAFF. CDR3 bases: TGTGCCAGCAGCCAAGTGGAAGTGAACACTGAAGCTTTCTTT.

The chain joins TRBV6-5 to TRBJ1-4; TRBD1 matches at 7 bases. This CDR3 comprises 12 residues. V was clipped by 11 bases and J by 8 bases; unmatched bases: 8. Germline CDR1 reads MNHEY; CDR2 reads SVGAGI. In DNA, the CDR3 is TGTGCCTGCTCGACAGGGAGGGAAAAACTGTTTTTT. Protein product: CACSTGREKLFF.

This chain connects TRBV11-2 to TRBJ2-6; possibly TRBD1 for D (6 bases). CDR1 is SGHAT, CDR2 FQNNGV, per germline. Trimming removed 8 bases at V and 0 bases at J, with 29 bases between. The CDR3 runs 21 residues. The CDR3 reads CASCLGQWGLSSSSGANVLTF. CDR3 coding DNA: TGTGCCAGCTGCCTCGGACAATGGGGGCTTAGCTCCAGCTCTGGGGCCAACGTCCTGACTTTC.

The chain couples TRBV3-1 to TRBJ2-5, with D possibly being TRBD1 or TRBD2 (5 bases each). Germline lookup yields CDR1 LGHDT and CDR2 YNNKEL (reference sequence). The germline V and J ends were trimmed by 6 bases and 12 bases, with 14 bases remaining between them. CDR3 size: 11 residues. The CDR3 loop reads CASSRGAGEYF. The CDR3 DNA reads TGTGCCAGCAGTCGGGGCGCCGGGGAGTACTTC.

The chain joins TRBV14 to TRBJ2-5; D not resolved. V gave up 3 bases and J gave up 5 bases, with 13 bases separating them. The CDR3 runs to 14 residues. CDR1 SGHDN and CDR2 FVKESK come from the germline V gene. The CDR3 region has the DNA TGTGCCAGCAGCCAGAGCCTTCTGGGGGAGACCCAGTACTTC. Translated, it gives CASSQSLLGETQYF.

The genes are TRBV3-1 and TRBJ2-6; no clear D. Germline loops: CDR1 LGHDT, CDR2 YNNKEL (reference sequence). The CDR3 sequence is 15 residues long. Trimming took 4 bases from V and 0 from J, leaving 7 bases between them. The CDR3 loop reads CASSRANSGANVLTF. The CDR3 DNA reads TGTGCCAGCAGCCGGGCCAACTCTGGGGCCAACGTCCTGACTTTC.

The gene calls are TRBV3-1 and TRBJ2-5; D not resolved. Germline CDR1 LGHDT, CDR2 YNNKEL (reference sequence). The CDR3 is 12 amino acids. V lost 8 bases to trimming and J lost 2 bases, with 9 bases between them. The CDR3 here is CASADAQETQYF. CDR3 nucleotide sequence: TGTGCCAGCGCGGACGCACAAGAGACCCAGTACTTC.

The table lists this clonotype with a count of one. V gene TRBV6-2 or TRBV6-3 combines with J gene TRBJ2-3; D is possibly TRBD1 (5 bases). V dropped 6 bases and J dropped 0 bases, with 16 bases sitting between them. CDR1 MNHEY and CDR2 SVGEGT come from the germline V gene. CDR3 size: 16 residues. In DNA form, the CDR3 reads TGTGCCAGCAGGGCCTGGGGCTCCCTTAGCACAGATACGCAGTATTTT. As protein: CASRAWGSLSTDTQYF.

The chain recombines TRBV12-3 or TRBV12-4 with TRBJ1-3, with D uncertain. The CDR3 has 13 residues. The V end lost 6 bases, the J end lost 3 bases, and 9 bases lay between the germline ends. In nucleotides, the CDR3 is TGTGCCAGCAGCTTAAGTCTTGGAAACACCATATATTTT. Translation: CASSLSLGNTIYF.

This clonotype was observed once. V and J are TRBV15 and TRBJ2-7, with 9 bases lining up with TRBD1. The CDR3 runs to 14 residues. CDR1 is LNHNV and CDR2 is YYDKDF in the germline V gene (reference sequence). The V and J ends lost 5 bases and 3 bases, in that order; junction bases with no gene match: 5. The CDR3 loop reads CATSGTGYGYEQYF. CDR3 DNA sequence: TGTGCCACCAGCGGGACAGGGTACGGCTACGAGCAGTACTTC.

The J gene is TRBJ2-7, the V gene TRBV20-1, with D hard to call. The CDR3 is made up of 13 amino acids. Germline V gene lookup returns CDR1 DFQATT and CDR2 SNEGSKA (reference sequence). Trimming removed 1 base from V and 3 bases from J, with 10 bases in between. The chain's CDR3 is CSARVGNNYEQYF. In DNA form, the CDR3 reads TGCAGTGCTAGAGTGGGGAATAACTACGAGCAGTACTTC.

V is TRBV13 and J is TRBJ2-3; a possible D gene is TRBD2 (6 bases). With 1 base removed from V and 3 bases from J, the gap between germline ends came to 11 bases. The CDR3 has 15 residues. Germline CDR1 PRHDT, CDR2 FYEKMQ (reference sequence). CDR3 coding DNA: TGTGCCAGCAGCTTAGAGTCTCGGGAGACAGATACGCAGTATTTT. Translation gives CASSLESRETDTQYF.

The chain has TRBV11-3 and TRBJ2-7, with a possible D match to TRBD1 (5 bases). Germline V gene sequence: CDR1 SGHNT, CDR2 YENEEA. V was trimmed by 5 bases and J by 2 bases, leaving 10 bases between them. The CDR3 spans 13 residues. CDR3 bases: TGTGCCAGCAGCCTCTTGACAGCCTACGAGCAGTACTTC. Translated: CASSLLTAYEQYF.

The gene calls are TRBV4-2 and TRBJ2-1; D unclear. Germline V gene sequence: CDR1 LGHNA, CDR2 YNFKEQ. Trimming took 0 bases from V and 7 from J, leaving 1 base between them. The CDR3 consists of 11 residues. Here the CDR3 DNA reads TGTGCCAGCAGCCAAGAGAATGAGCAGTTCTTC. Translating gives CASSQENEQFF.

The table lists this clonotype with a count of one. The J gene is TRBJ2-2, the V gene TRBV30; D not resolved. Germline lookup yields CDR1 GTSNPN and CDR2 SVGIG (reference sequence). The CDR3 sequence is 13 residues long. V was clipped by 8 bases and J by 0 bases, with 10 bases between them. The CDR3 region has the DNA TGTGCCCTCGCACCAGCGAACACCGGGGAGCTGTTTTTT. It yields the protein CALAPANTGELFF. Combining the CDR3 with reference TRBV30 and TRBJ2-2 gives the whole variable domain SQTIHQWPATLVQPVGSPLSLECTVEGTSNPNLYWYRQAAGRGLQLLFYSVGIGQISSEVPQNLSASRPQDRQFILSSKKLLLSDSGFYLCALAPANTGELFFGEGSRLTVL.

The chain combines TRBV11-1 with TRBJ2-1; D gene uncertain. Germline lookup yields CDR1 SGHAT and CDR2 FQDESV (reference sequence). V shed 1 base and J shed 1 base, with 8 bases lying between them. The length of the CDR3 is 15 residues. The CDR3 sequence: CASSLVQASYNEQFF. The CDR3 DNA sequence: TGTGCCAGCAGCTTAGTCCAGGCGTCCTACAATGAGCAGTTCTTC.

V gene TRBV19 combines with J gene TRBJ1-2, with no clear D. The germline V and J ends were trimmed by 1 base and 8 bases, with 8 bases remaining between them. Germline V lookup: CDR1 LNHDA, CDR2 SQIVND (reference sequence). The CDR3 extends over 12 amino acids. CDR3 residues: CASSIVGGGYTF. The CDR3 DNA sequence: TGTGCCAGTAGTATAGTCGGCGGGGGCTACACCTTC.

This chain links TRBV12-3 or TRBV12-4 with TRBJ2-5; D is unresolved. V shed 5 bases and J shed 7 bases, with 8 bases lying between them. This CDR3 has 11 amino acids. Here the CDR3 DNA reads TGTGCCAGCAGTGTTACTCCGACCCAGTACTTC. Translation gives CASSVTPTQYF.

The V gene is TRBV29-1, the J gene TRBJ2-3; D is perhaps TRBD2 (6 bases). This CDR3 is 12 amino acids long. The V gene's germline CDR1 is SQVTM and CDR2 ANQGSEA. The V and J ends lost 3 bases and 5 bases respectively, with 9 bases between them. This CDR3 is CSVDMGGDTQYF. As DNA, the CDR3 is TGCAGCGTTGATATGGGGGGAGATACGCAGTATTTT.

This rearrangement joins TRBV14 to TRBJ1-1; TRBD1 aligns across 12 bases. With V trimmed by 4 bases and J by 11 bases, 11 bases remained unmatched. Germline CDR1 reads SGHDN; CDR2 reads FVKESK. The CDR3 loop spans 15 amino acids. The CDR3 loop reads CASSLSGTGGSLAFF. CDR3 nucleotides: TGTGCCAGCAGCCTCTCCGGGACAGGGGGCTCCTTGGCTTTCTTT.

This clonotype has just one count. The chain links TRBV27 to TRBJ1-2, with D perhaps matching TRBD1 (5 bases). CDR3 size: 15 residues. CDR1 is MNHEY, CDR2 SMNVEV, per germline (reference sequence). The V and J ends lost 3 bases and 6 bases respectively, with 17 bases between them. CDR3 loop: CASSLVRDRRDGYTF. As DNA, the CDR3 is TGTGCCAGCAGTTTGGTGAGGGACCGGCGGGATGGCTACACCTTC.

V usage is TRBV30 and J usage is TRBJ2-3; D may be TRBD2 (6 bases). V was clipped by 6 bases and J by 6 bases, with 13 bases between them. The CDR3 spans 12 residues. The germline gives CDR1 GTSNPN, CDR2 SVGIG (reference sequence). Here the CDR3 DNA reads TGTGCCTGCACCCCTGGGGGGGATACGCAGTATTTT. It encodes CACTPGGDTQYF.

This chain joins TRBV15 and TRBJ1-4, with 7 positions matching TRBD1. V shed 5 bases and J 1 base; nucleotides not matched to a gene: 7. The CDR3 spans 16 residues. Germline CDR1 reads LNHNV; CDR2 reads YYDKDF (reference sequence). The CDR3 bases are TGTGCCACCAGCCGAGGGTGGGACAGAACTAATGAAAAACTGTTTTTT. Translating gives CATSRGWDRTNEKLFF.

V gene TRBV5-1 combines with J gene TRBJ2-7, with a tentative D call TRBD2 (5 bases). Germline V gene data show CDR1 as SGHRS and CDR2 as YFSETQ. The CDR3 covers 13 residues. Trimming removed 3 bases from V and 3 bases from J, with 10 bases in between. CDR3 sequence: CASSSGVGYEQYF. CDR3 DNA sequence: TGCGCCAGCAGCTCCGGGGTTGGCTACGAGCAGTACTTC.

This chain connects TRBV9 to TRBJ2-3; D is unresolved. This CDR3 has 14 amino acids. With 5 bases removed from V and 2 bases from J, the gap between germline ends came to 12 bases. The germline CDR1 and CDR2 sequences are SGDLS and YYNGEE. In DNA, the CDR3 is TGTGCCAGCAGTACAAAACCCATCACAGATACGCAGTATTTT. Its protein is CASSTKPITDTQYF.

The chain carries TRBV29-1 and TRBJ2-3, with 8 nucleotides matching TRBD2. CDR3 length equals 15 residues. Unmatched junction bases numbered 4, after V lost 2 bases and J lost 0 bases. Germline V CDR1 and CDR2: SQVTM, ANQGSEA. In DNA form, the CDR3 reads TGCAGCGTTGAAACTTTAGCGGGGAGCACAGATACGCAGTATTTT. Residues: CSVETLAGSTDTQYF.

The V call is TRBV15, the J call TRBJ2-7; D possibly uses TRBD1 or TRBD2 (5 bases each). Trimming cost V 1 base and J 6 bases, with 13 bases left between them. In germline, CDR1 is LNHNV, CDR2 YYDKDF (reference sequence). The CDR3 runs 14 residues. The CDR3 DNA reads TGTGCCACCAGCAGAGGCCCCCTGAGGGGCGAGCAGTACTTC. Its protein product is CATSRGPLRGEQYF. The complete variable domain, with remaining parts taken from reference TRBV15 and TRBJ2-7, reads DAMVIQNPRYQVTQFGKPVTLSCSQTLNHNVMYWYQQKSSQAPKLLFHYYDKDFNNEADTPDNFQSRRPNTSFCFLDIRSPGLGDTAMYLCATSRGPLRGEQYFGPGTRLTVT.

The rearrangement links TRBV7-9 to TRBJ2-7, with 10 bases fitting TRBD2. This CDR3 is built from 15 residues. V dropped 5 bases and J dropped 6; count of bases not matched to a gene: 10. Germline-derived CDR1 and CDR2 are SEHNR and FQNEAQ (reference sequence). The CDR3 is CASSPSAGGPAEQYF. The CDR3 DNA reads TGTGCCAGCAGCCCCTCAGCGGGAGGGCCGGCCGAGCAGTACTTC.